This TCR beta chain was sequenced during a study of T cell responses to AZD1222 COVID-19 vaccine. Overall study results and limits: The study found vaccine-associated CD4 TCRs spanning spike, dominant at 160-218 and 743-854. Baseline testing showed seropositivity in only six AZD1222 recipients. The study found Spike-specific TCR breadth and depth rose after two AZD1222 doses. Clonal diversity was possibly underestimated; the donors were predominantly white British and more often female.

Assay used: immunoSEQ multiplex PCR; TCRdb lists only in-frame clones, some missing. The table has 85,000 to 120,000 clones, approximately 81% seen once. The V end was cut by 6 bases, the J end by 0 bases, with 15 bases between. The CDR3 has 16 residues. Turning to this clone: Antigen unknown.

The sequence was collected from an adult in good health. J is TRBJ2-4 and V is TRBV23-1; D may be TRBD1 (5 bases). TRBV23-1 is marked as an open reading frame, function uncertain. The sample in question was peripheral blood, obtained on day 0 of AZD1222 vaccination. CDR3 in DNA: TGCGCCAGCAGCTCCCAGGGAAGACTAGCCAAAAACATTCAGTACTTC. It codes for CASSSQGRLAKNIQYF.